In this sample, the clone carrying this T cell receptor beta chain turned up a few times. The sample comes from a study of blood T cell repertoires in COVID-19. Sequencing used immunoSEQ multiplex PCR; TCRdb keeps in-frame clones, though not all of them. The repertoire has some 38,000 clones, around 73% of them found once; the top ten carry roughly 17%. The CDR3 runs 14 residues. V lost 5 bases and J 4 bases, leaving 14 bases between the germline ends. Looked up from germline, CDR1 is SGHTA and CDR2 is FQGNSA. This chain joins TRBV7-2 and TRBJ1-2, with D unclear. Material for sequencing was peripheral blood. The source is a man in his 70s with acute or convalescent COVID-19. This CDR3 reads CASSLARGTYGYTF. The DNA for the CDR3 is TGTGCCAGCAGCCTCGCCCGGGGAACCTATGGCTACACCTTC. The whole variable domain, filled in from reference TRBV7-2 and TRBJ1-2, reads GAGVSQSPSNKVTEKGKDVELRCDPISGHTALYWYRQSLGQGLEFLIYFQGNSAPDKSGLPSDRFSAERTGGSVSTLTIQRTQQEDSAVYLCASSLARGTYGYTFGSGTRLTVV.